The sequence of this T cell receptor (beta chain) was determined in a study of control samples from healthy donors and cancer patients. Repertoires were generated with immunoSEQ multiplex PCR, while TCRdb's copy carries only in-frame clones and drops some. The data hold roughly 58,000 clones, with about 89% observed a single time. The CDR3 is made up of 14 amino acids. The V gene's germline CDR1 is SGDLS and CDR2 YYNGEE. V shed 6 bases and J shed 2 bases, with 14 bases lying between them. This chain joins TRBV9 and TRBJ1-2; D remains unclear. The sample was PBMCs. The sequence came from a woman aged 55-69 years with lung cancer. The CDR3 protein is CASTEGFGNYGYTF. The DNA of the CDR3 is TGTGCCAGCACAGAGGGTTTTGGAAACTATGGCTACACCTTC.